The text below deals with one TCR beta chain. The entry originates in a study of control samples from healthy donors and cancer patients. The V segment lost 6 bases and the J segment 0 bases; nucleotides outside the gene matches: 9. Germline assignment: CDR1 SGHAT and CDR2 FQNNGV. The CDR3 loop spans 17 amino acids. Only in-frame clones appear in the TCRdb table, and some are missing; sequencing was by immunoSEQ multiplex PCR. The sample lists around 130,000 clones, roughly 90% occurring once. The clonotype originates from a man aged 45-60 years in good health. J is TRBJ1-3 and V is TRBV11-2, with 9 bases that match TRBD1. Specimen: blood. CDR3 DNA sequence: TGTGCCAGCAGGGGACAGGGTACCTATTACTCTGGAAACACCATATATTTT. Its protein product is CASRGQGTYYSGNTIYF.